The rows below give T cell receptor beta chains drawn from one sample of a study of blood T cell repertoires in COVID-19. TCRdb keeps only in-frame clones here, not all; method: immunoSEQ multiplex PCR. Here the sample spans 220,000 or so clones, around 87% being singletons. What was sequenced was PBMCs or T cells enriched from blood (not recorded which). These receptors were collected from a woman younger than 30 in a cohort exposed to, infected with or recovered from COVID-19 (not recorded which). The CDR3 runs from the conserved cysteine through the conserved F or W. The D gene is left open where the match is weak. The listing skips clone size in some rows; elsewhere it reads once, few, many or a size class.

d_call	v_call	j_call	clone_size	cdr3_aa	cdr3_nt
NA	TRBV9	TRBJ1-2	few	CASSAGQGSYGYTF	TGTGCCAGCAGCGCGGGTCAGGGTTCCTATGGCTACACCTTC
TRBD1	TRBV27	TRBJ2-1	NA	CASSSGTVRYNEQFF	TGTGCCAGCAGTTCCGGGACAGTGAGGTACAATGAGCAGTTCTTC
TRBD2	TRBV7-2	TRBJ2-1	NA	CASSLVRLAGSYNEQFF	TGTGCCAGCAGCTTGGTAAGACTAGCGGGTTCCTACAATGAGCAGTTCTTC
NA	TRBV6-5	TRBJ1-4	NA	CASGMTATNEKLFF	TGTGCCAGCGGGATGACAGCAACTAATGAAAAACTGTTTTTT
TRBD1	TRBV5-1	TRBJ1-4	NA	CASSLQGMNEKLFF	TGCGCCAGCAGCTTACAGGGGATGAATGAAAAACTGTTTTTT
NA	TRBV6-5	TRBJ1-1	NA	CASRRDTEAFF	TGTGCCAGCAGGAGGGACACTGAAGCTTTCTTT
TRBD1	TRBV15	TRBJ2-1	once	CATSRLTGGFYNEQFF	TGTGCCACCAGCAGATTAACAGGGGGCTTCTACAATGAGCAGTTCTTC
NA	TRBV24-1	TRBJ1-4	NA	CATSAPGAGAGEKLFF	TGTGCCACCAGTGCCCCCGGCGCGGGGGCCGGTGAAAAACTGTTTTTT
TRBD2	TRBV12-3/TRBV12-4	TRBJ2-3	NA	CASHLAGADTQYF	TGTGCCAGCCACTTAGCGGGGGCAGATACGCAGTATTTT
NA	TRBV5-4	TRBJ1-6	NA	CASSQRQYNSPLHF	TGTGCCAGCAGCCAGCGACAGTATAATTCACCCCTCCACTTT
TRBD1	TRBV18	TRBJ2-5	NA	CASSPPGQAQETQYF	TGTGCCAGCTCACCACCGGGACAGGCGCAAGAGACCCAGTACTTC
NA	TRBV19	TRBJ2-1	NA	CASTPQVGSGYNEQFF	TGTGCCAGTACCCCCCAGGTGGGTAGCGGATACAATGAGCAGTTCTTC
NA	TRBV23-1	TRBJ2-3	NA	CAGRTATDTQYF	TGCGCCGGACGGACAGCCACAGATACGCAGTATTTT
TRBD1	TRBV19	TRBJ2-4	once	CASARGQGNVQYF	TGTGCCAGCGCTAGGGGACAGGGAAACGTTCAGTACTTC
NA	TRBV2	TRBJ2-2	NA	CASSYLLESGELFF	TGTGCCAGCAGTTACCTACTAGAGTCCGGGGAGCTGTTTTTT
NA	TRBV28	TRBJ2-5	NA	CASSLSEETQYF	TGTGCCAGCAGTTTATCAGAAGAGACCCAGTACTTC
NA	TRBV28	TRBJ2-1	NA	CASSLGGGAPYNEQFF	TGTGCCAGCAGTTTAGGTGGGGGGGCCCCCTACAATGAGCAGTTCTTC
TRBD1	TRBV11-2	TRBJ2-1	NA	CASSPTGTEVYNEQFF	TGTGCCAGCAGCCCCACCGGGACAGAAGTATACAATGAGCAGTTCTTC
NA	TRBV6-5	TRBJ2-2	NA	CASSYGQLTGELFF	TGTGCCAGCAGTTACGGGCAGCTTACCGGGGAGCTGTTTTTT
TRBD1	TRBV6-1	TRBJ2-3	NA	CASSEATGNTDTQYF	TGTGCCAGCAGTGAAGCGACAGGGAACACAGATACGCAGTATTTT
TRBD1	TRBV29-1	TRBJ2-7	NA	CSASTGVHEQYF	TGCAGCGCATCGACAGGGGTACACGAGCAGTACTTC
NA	TRBV9	TRBJ1-5	NA	CASSVKGDQPQHF	TGTGCCAGCAGCGTAAAGGGGGATCAGCCCCAGCATTTT